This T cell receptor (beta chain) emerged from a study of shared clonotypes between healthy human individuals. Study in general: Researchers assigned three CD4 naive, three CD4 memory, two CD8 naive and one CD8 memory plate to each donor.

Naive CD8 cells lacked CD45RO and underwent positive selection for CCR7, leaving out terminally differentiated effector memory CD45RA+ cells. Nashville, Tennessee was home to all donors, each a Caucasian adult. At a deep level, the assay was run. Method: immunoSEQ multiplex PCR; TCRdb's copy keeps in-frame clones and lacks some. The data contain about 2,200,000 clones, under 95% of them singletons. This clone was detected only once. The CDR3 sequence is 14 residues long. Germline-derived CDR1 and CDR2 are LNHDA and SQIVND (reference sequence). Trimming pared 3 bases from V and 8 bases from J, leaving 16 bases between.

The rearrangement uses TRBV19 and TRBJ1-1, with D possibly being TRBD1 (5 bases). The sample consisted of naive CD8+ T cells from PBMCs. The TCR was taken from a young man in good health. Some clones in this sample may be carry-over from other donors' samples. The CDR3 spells CASSMRGGPYEAFF. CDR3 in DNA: TGTGCCAGTAGTATGCGGGGGGGTCCCTACGAAGCTTTCTTT. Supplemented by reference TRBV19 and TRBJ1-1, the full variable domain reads DGGITQSPKYLFRKEGQNVTLSCEQNLNHDAMYWYRQDPGQGLRLIYYSQIVNDFQKGDIAEGYSVSREKKESFPLTVTSAQKNPTAFYLCASSMRGGPYEAFFGQGTRLTVV.